The clone carrying this T cell receptor (beta chain) was picked up many times. TCRdb itself ran the PCR reads through MiXCR, one entry per CDR3 protein. The profile covers 15,000 to 20,000 distinct CDR3 sequences, with about 50% appearing a single time and around 34% taken by the ten largest. The data belong to a study of CD4 and CD8 cells across lung adenocarcinoma regions. The V gene's germline CDR1 is SGHTA and CDR2 FQGNSA. The CDR3 is made up of 15 amino acids. V was clipped by 2 bases and J by 2 bases, with 13 bases between them. This chain connects TRBV7-2 to TRBJ2-7; tentative D call: TRBD2 (5 bases). Sequences were obtained from CD8+ T cells from the margin of a lung tumor. The TCR originated in a male donor with lung adenocarcinoma. The CD4 and CD8 labels of this study may be unreliable. CDR3 protein: CASSLLLDSTYEQYF. For the CDR3, the DNA is TGTGCCAGCAGCTTACTACTAGACTCAACCTACGAGCAGTACTTC.